A selection of T cell receptor beta chains follows, all from one sample in a study of blood T cell repertoires in COVID-19. The repertoire was sequenced with immunoSEQ multiplex PCR; TCRdb's copy has only in-frame clones and lacks some. This sample has 200,000 to 300,000 clones, with around 88% found just once. Sequenced: PBMCs or T cells enriched from blood (not recorded which). These receptors came from a woman in her twenties or thirties who had recovered from COVID-19. CDR3s include the opening cysteine and the closing phenylalanine or tryptophan. Fields, in order: D gene, J gene, clone size, V gene, CDR3 protein, CDR3 DNA. D genes are given only for firm matches. The size of a clone is reported for some rows only, either as once, few or many, or as a class for expanded clones.

>.|TRBJ1-6|.|TRBV13
CASSSTGSSYNSPLHF
TGTGCCAGCAGCTCAACAGGGAGCTCCTATAATTCACCCCTCCACTTT
>.|TRBJ1-1|.|TRBV4-2
CASSQGQVMNTEAFF
TGTGCCAGCAGCCAAGGCCAGGTCATGAACACTGAAGCTTTCTTT
>TRBD1|TRBJ2-1|.|TRBV7-2
CASSLGGRQGADEQFF
TGTGCCAGCAGCTTAGGGGGGAGACAGGGGGCCGATGAGCAGTTCTTC
>.|TRBJ2-7|once|TRBV28
CASSSPRAADSYEQYF
TGTGCCAGCAGTTCGCCCCGCGCTGCCGACTCCTACGAGCAGTACTTC
>.|TRBJ1-3|once|TRBV5-1
CASSQGNPQAQYF
TGCGCCAGCAGCCAGGGGAATCCTCAAGCCCAATATTTT
>TRBD1|TRBJ2-3|.|TRBV6-1
CASSEGQNTQYF
TGTGCCAGCAGTGAGGGACAGAATACGCAGTATTTT
>TRBD2|TRBJ2-7|.|TRBV4-3
CASSQDLGGPGCEQYF
TGCGCCAGCAGCCAAGATTTGGGAGGGCCAGGTTGCGAGCAGTACTTC
>.|TRBJ1-4|.|TRBV27
CASSPRRASLVENEKLFF
TGTGCCAGTAGTCCTCGGAGGGCCTCACTGGTTGAGAATGAAAAACTGTTTTTT
>.|TRBJ1-2|once|TRBV4-3
CASSQDIANSYGYTF
TGCGCCAGCAGCCAAGATATAGCAAATAGCTATGGCTACACCTTC
>TRBD2|TRBJ2-1|.|TRBV28
CASSNRAGESFLYEQFF
TGTGCCAGCAGTAACCGAGCGGGAGAATCTTTTTTATATGAGCAGTTCTTC
>TRBD2|TRBJ2-3|.|TRBV7-2
CASSSRTSGRTDTQYF
TGTGCCAGCAGCTCACGGACTAGCGGGAGGACAGATACGCAGTATTTT
>TRBD2|TRBJ2-7|.|TRBV7-3
CASSLGGGQSYEQYF
TGTGCCAGCAGCTTAGGCGGGGGTCAGTCCTACGAGCAGTACTTC
>TRBD2|TRBJ2-3|.|TRBV6-2/TRBV6-3
CASSGGTSGSLSTDTQYF
TGTGCCAGCAGTGGGGGGACTAGCGGGAGTCTTAGCACAGATACGCAGTATTTT
>.|TRBJ1-4|.|TRBV19
CASKFGEKLFF
TGTGCCAGTAAGTTCGGTGAAAAACTGTTTTTT
>.|TRBJ1-1|.|TRBV18
CASSPGQGIVRTEAFF
TGTGCCAGCTCACCAGGGCAGGGGATAGTTCGGACTGAAGCTTTCTTT
>.|TRBJ1-1|.|TRBV7-8
CASSHRLWQTNTEAFF
TGTGCCAGCAGCCACCGGTTGTGGCAGACAAACACTGAAGCTTTCTTT
>TRBD2|TRBJ2-1|.|TRBV14
CASSPPVLAGADEQFF
TGTGCCAGCAGCCCCCCTGTGCTAGCGGGAGCAGATGAGCAGTTCTTC
>.|TRBJ1-5|.|TRBV29-1
CSVAGGGQPQHF
TGCAGCGTTGCTGGGGGCGGTCAGCCCCAGCATTTT
>TRBD1|TRBJ1-6|.|TRBV5-1
CASSYGTGYDSPLHF
TGCGCCAGCAGCTACGGGACAGGGTACGATTCACCCCTCCACTTT
>.|TRBJ2-2|.|TRBV6-5
CASSYRGGVNTGELFF
TGTGCCAGCAGTTACCGGGGCGGGGTGAACACCGGGGAGCTGTTTTTT
>TRBD1|TRBJ1-4|.|TRBV11-1
CASSSDRESTNEKLFF
TGTGCCAGCAGCTCGGACAGGGAGTCAACTAATGAAAAACTGTTTTTT
>.|TRBJ1-3|.|TRBV28
CASSLSALQGRGNTIYF
TGTGCCAGCAGTCTCTCCGCCCTACAGGGACGTGGAAACACCATATATTTT
>TRBD2|TRBJ2-1|.|TRBV11-2
CASTYGTSAYNEQFF
TGTGCCAGCACCTATGGGACTAGCGCCTACAATGAGCAGTTCTTC
>TRBD1|TRBJ1-1|few|TRBV18
CASSPMGDRGQNTEAFF
TGTGCCAGCTCACCCATGGGGGACAGGGGTCAGAACACTGAAGCTTTCTTT
>TRBD2|TRBJ2-2|.|TRBV14
CASSQDRLTSGRSVWGTGELFF
TGTGCCAGCAGCCAAGACCGGTTGACTAGCGGGAGGTCCGTTTGGGGAACCGGGGAGCTGTTTTTT
>.|TRBJ1-4|.|TRBV4-3
CASSPQWARGEKLFF
TGCGCCAGCAGCCCCCAATGGGCTCGAGGGGAAAAACTGTTTTTT
>TRBD1|TRBJ2-7|.|TRBV27
CASSSPGQGLDEQYF
TGTGCCAGCAGTTCGCCGGGACAGGGACTCGACGAGCAGTACTTC
>.|TRBJ1-2|.|TRBV2
CASKYRDFYGYTF
TGTGCCAGCAAATACCGGGACTTCTATGGCTACACCTTC
>TRBD1|TRBJ1-1|.|TRBV2
CASRTGGRTEAFF
TGTGCCAGCAGGACAGGGGGCCGGACTGAAGCTTTCTTT
>TRBD1|TRBJ1-1|.|TRBV28
CASSRQGVEAFF
TGTGCCAGCAGCCGACAGGGGGTTGAAGCTTTCTTT
>TRBD1|TRBJ1-1|.|TRBV7-9
CASSPGQDLNTEAFF
TGTGCCAGCAGCCCCGGACAGGACTTGAACACTGAAGCTTTCTTT
>TRBD1|TRBJ1-2|.|TRBV4-1
CASSQSGTGYGYTF
TGCGCCAGCAGCCAATCCGGGACAGGCTATGGCTACACCTTC
>.|TRBJ2-4|.|TRBV11-2
CASSLEVGSDIQYF
TGTGCCAGCAGCTTAGAGGTTGGTTCGGACATTCAGTACTTC
>TRBD1|TRBJ2-1|once|TRBV18
CASSPGQGSGPASNEQFF
TGTGCCAGCTCACCCGGACAGGGCTCCGGACCAGCTTCCAATGAGCAGTTCTTC
>TRBD1|TRBJ2-6|few|TRBV6-6
CASSPQTGPSGANVLTF
TGTGCCAGCAGTCCGCAGACAGGGCCATCTGGGGCCAACGTCCTGACTTTC
>.|TRBJ2-1|.|TRBV30
CAWGPGLAYNEQFF
TGTGCCTGGGGTCCGGGACTGGCGTACAATGAGCAGTTCTTC
>.|TRBJ1-6|.|TRBV6-5
CASGQGNNSPLHF
TGTGCCAGCGGGCAGGGTAATAATTCACCCCTCCACTTT
>TRBD1|TRBJ1-6|few|TRBV11-2
CASSLDRQPDDNSPLHF
TGTGCCAGCAGCTTGGACAGGCAACCGGACGATAATTCACCCCTCCACTTT
>.|TRBJ2-5|.|TRBV19
CASNMWAGYQETQYF
TGTGCCAGTAATATGTGGGCGGGGTACCAAGAGACCCAGTACTTC
>TRBD1|TRBJ2-7|.|TRBV28
CASSSDRGNEQYF
TGTGCCAGCAGTTCGGACAGGGGGAACGAGCAGTACTTC
>.|TRBJ2-3|.|TRBV13
CASSLLASTDTQYF
TGTGCCAGCAGCTTACTGGCCAGCACAGATACGCAGTATTTT
>.|TRBJ1-1|.|TRBV19
CATLTPGQLEAFF
TGTGCCACCTTAACCCCTGGACAGCTTGAAGCTTTCTTT
>.|TRBJ1-1|.|TRBV7-8
CASSLAPGARELMGTEAFF
TGTGCCAGCAGCTTAGCCCCAGGGGCGCGCGAATTAATGGGCACTGAAGCTTTCTTT
>TRBD2|TRBJ2-4|.|TRBV18
CASSPREGEAKNIQYF
TGTGCCAGCTCACCACGGGAGGGTGAAGCCAAAAACATTCAGTACTTC
>.|TRBJ2-7|.|TRBV6-2/TRBV6-3
CASSNEGYEQYF
TGTGCCAGCAGTAACGAGGGCTACGAGCAGTACTTC
>TRBD2|TRBJ2-7|.|TRBV27
CASSTGTRVYEQYF
TGTGCCAGCAGTACCGGGACTAGGGTTTACGAGCAGTACTTC
>.|TRBJ2-4|.|TRBV20-1
CSASHRQVAKNIQYF
TGCAGTGCTAGTCACAGACAGGTCGCCAAAAACATTCAGTACTTC
>.|TRBJ2-5|.|TRBV21-1
CASSKAAGPHQETQYF
TGTGCCAGCAGCAAAGCGGCAGGGCCCCACCAAGAGACCCAGTACTTC
>.|TRBJ2-1|.|TRBV6-5
CASSYEPTGSYNEQFF
TGTGCCAGCAGTTACGAGCCGACGGGCTCCTACAATGAGCAGTTCTTC
>TRBD2|TRBJ2-3|few|TRBV11-3
CASSPGTSGRTDTQYF
TGTGCCAGCAGCCCCGGGACTAGCGGGAGGACAGATACGCAGTATTTT
>.|TRBJ1-1|few|TRBV3-1/TRBV3-2
CASSLLGGANTEAFF
TGTGCCAGCAGCCTCCTTGGAGGGGCCAACACTGAAGCTTTCTTT